Each of the 32 T cell receptor beta chains below was sequenced from the same sample in a study of cytomegalovirus exposure and HLA in healthy donors. The PCR ran on 60 Vbeta and 13 Jbeta primers. Clones were sequenced by immunoSEQ multiplex PCR, and TCRdb holds only the in-frame ones, with some missing. The sample holds fewer than 200,000 clones, around four fifths seen once. The source material was PBMCs. Source of these receptors: a male donor in good health and CMV-seropositive.

This chain links TRBV14 with TRBJ1-2; the D gene is possibly TRBD1 (5 bases). V lost 3 bases to trimming and J lost 5 bases, with 7 bases between them. In germline, CDR1 is SGHDN, CDR2 FVKESK. This CDR3 spans 12 amino acids. The CDR3 protein is CASSQAGYGYTF. The CDR3, as DNA: TGTGCCAGCAGCCAGGCAGGGTATGGCTACACCTTC.

This chain joins TRBV2 and TRBJ2-5; TRBD2 matches 9 bases. This CDR3 is built from 15 residues. Trimming cost V 5 bases and J 2 bases; bases outside gene matches: 6. Germline lookup yields CDR1 SNHLY and CDR2 FYNNEI. The CDR3 DNA sequence: TGTGCCAGCAGTCAAGATAGCGGGGGACAAGAGACCCAGTACTTC. Its protein product is CASSQDSGGQETQYF.

With regard to this clone: The sample carries other DNA sequences with the same CDR3. The V call is TRBV7-2, the J call TRBJ1-5; D is perhaps TRBD1 (5 bases). Germline V gene sequence: CDR1 SGHTA, CDR2 FQGNSA. The V and J ends lost 6 bases and 3 bases respectively, with 12 bases between them. The CDR3 runs to 14 residues. The CDR3 spells CASSGGGFNQPQHF. CDR3 in DNA: TGTGCCAGCAGTGGGGGGGGGTTCAATCAGCCCCAGCATTTT.

This chain links TRBV2 with TRBJ2-1; D call uncertain. Germline V CDR1 and CDR2: SNHLY, FYNNEI. Trimming took 4 bases from V and 8 from J, leaving 15 bases between them. CDR3 length: 14 residues. The CDR3 is CASSGLGTLDEQFF. As DNA, the CDR3 is TGTGCCAGCAGTGGACTGGGTACTTTGGATGAGCAGTTCTTC.

This clone was seen more than once but under ten times. The chain joins TRBV6-1 to TRBJ1-6; 7 bases align to TRBD1. Unmatched junction bases numbered 6, after V lost 6 bases and J lost 7 bases. The CDR3 runs to 14 residues. From germline, CDR1 is MNHNS and CDR2 SASEGT. The DNA of the CDR3 is TGTGCCAGCAGCCAAGGAGGGGGCAATTCACCCCTCCACTTT. Amino acids: CASSQGGGNSPLHF.

This clone was counted between two and nine times. CDR3 nucleotides: TGCGCCAGCAGCGGCGACAGTTCCTCCTACAATGAGCAGTTCTTC. This translates into CASSGDSSSYNEQFF. The genes are TRBV5-1 and TRBJ2-1; a possible D gene is TRBD1 (5 bases). Germline V gene sequence: CDR1 SGHRS, CDR2 YFSETQ. V was cut by 4 bases and J by 0 bases, with 11 bases left in between. There are 15 residues in the CDR3.

The chain has TRBV14 and TRBJ1-2, with no clear D. V was shortened by 2 bases and J by 2 bases, with 9 bases between the two germline ends. Germline loops: CDR1 SGHDN, CDR2 FVKESK. The CDR3 consists of 14 residues. The CDR3 loop reads CASSQTGYNYGYTF. CDR3 in DNA: TGTGCCAGCAGCCAAACGGGTTACAACTATGGCTACACCTTC.

The CDR3 DNA sequence: TGTGCCACCAGCAGCGACAGGGTCCCCGGGGGTGAAGCTTTCTTT. It codes for CATSSDRVPGGEAFF. The chain uses TRBV15 and TRBJ1-1, with 7 bases that match TRBD1. CDR3 length equals 15 residues. Germline V gives CDR1 LNHNV, CDR2 YYDKDF (reference sequence). V dropped 3 bases and J dropped 7; count of bases not matched to a gene: 11.

The CDR3 region is CASSEGGAQDSPLHF. DNA of the CDR3: TGTGCCAGCAGTGAAGGGGGGGCGCAGGATTCACCCCTCCACTTT. This chain uses TRBV9 with TRBJ1-6, with a possible D match to TRBD1 (6 bases). The CDR3 length is 15 residues. Germline V gene data show CDR1 as SGDLS and CDR2 as YYNGEE. V was clipped by 5 bases and J by 8 bases, with 17 bases between them.

The chain carries TRBV5-1 and TRBJ1-6; 7 positions match TRBD1. Germline trimming cut 0 bases from V and 6 bases from J; bases unmatched to any gene: 3. This CDR3 is built from 15 residues. Germline V lookup: CDR1 SGHRS, CDR2 YFSETQ. In DNA form, the CDR3 reads TGCGCCAGCAGCTTGGGGCAGGGGGTTAATTCACCCCTCCACTTT. It is translated as CASSLGQGVNSPLHF.

This chain connects TRBV5-1 to TRBJ1-4; no reliable D call. V was shortened by 0 bases and J by 7 bases, with 13 bases between the two germline ends. Germline lookup yields CDR1 SGHRS and CDR2 YFSETQ. The CDR3 runs 15 residues. The CDR3 DNA is TGCGCCAGCAGCTTGGCCGGGCGGGGAGTTGAAAAACTGTTTTTT. Its protein product is CASSLAGRGVEKLFF.

V gene TRBV18 combines with J gene TRBJ2-5; TRBD2 might be the D (6 bases). The CDR3 sequence is 15 residues long. V lost 3 bases and J lost 5, with 16 bases in between. Germline V CDR1 and CDR2: KGHSH, LQKENI. The CDR3 bases are TGTGCCAGCTCACCCGCAGGCAGCGGGCCGGAGACCCAGTACTTC. Protein product: CASSPAGSGPETQYF.

The sample holds one count of this clone. The V call is TRBV5-8, the J call TRBJ1-2, with D unclear. The CDR3 runs to 15 residues. V lost 0 bases and J 7 bases, leaving 16 bases between the germline ends. The germline V gene has CDR1 SGHTS and CDR2 YDEGEE. DNA for the CDR3: TGTGCCAGCAGCTTGGGGACCGGAGGGTTGGTTGGCTACACCTTC. Encoded protein: CASSLGTGGLVGYTF.

The chain has TRBV5-1 and TRBJ1-3, with D possibly being TRBD1 (6 bases). Between the trimmed V and J ends, which lost 2 bases and 4 bases, there was a span of 10 bases. There are 14 residues in the CDR3. CDR1 SGHRS and CDR2 YFSETQ come from the germline V gene. CDR3 sequence reads: CASSLTGLGNTIYF. CDR3 coding DNA: TGCGCCAGCAGCTTAACAGGGCTCGGAAACACCATATATTTT.

This chain uses TRBV5-1 with TRBJ2-7; 9 bases map to TRBD1. Trimming took 4 bases from V and 6 from J; bases not matched to a gene: 8. CDR3 length equals 14 residues. Germline-derived CDR1 and CDR2 are SGHRS and YFSETQ. CDR3 amino acids: CASSLPGQGPEQYF. CDR3 nucleotides: TGCGCCAGCAGCCTCCCGGGACAGGGACCCGAGCAGTACTTC.

The chain couples TRBV9 to TRBJ2-3; perhaps TRBD1 as D (5 bases). Germline-derived CDR1 and CDR2 are SGDLS and YYNGEE. V lost 1 base and J 6 bases, leaving 12 bases between the germline ends. This CDR3 comprises 14 residues. The CDR3 DNA is TGTGCCAGCAGCGTATTGACAGTGATCGATACGCAGTATTTT. This sequence encodes CASSVLTVIDTQYF. The variable domain in full, completed from reference TRBV9 and TRBJ2-3, reads DSGVTQTPKHLITATGQRVTLRCSPRSGDLSVYWYQQSLDQGLQFLIQYYNGEERAKGNILERFSAQQFPDLHSELNLSSLELGDSALYFCASSVLTVIDTQYFGPGTRLTVL.

A few counts support this clone. The chain employs TRBV4-3 and TRBJ1-1, with no clear D. The CDR3 totals 13 residues. Per germline, CDR1 LGHNA and CDR2 YSLEER. Trimming pared 1 base from V and 1 base from J, leaving 4 bases between. The CDR3 DNA reads TGCGCCAGCAGCCAAGTCGGGAACACTGAAGCTTTCTTT. It encodes CASSQVGNTEAFF.

This clone was observed a few times. The chain uses TRBV2 and TRBJ1-1, with 7 positions matching TRBD1. J was trimmed by 0 bases and V by 4 bases; bases with no gene match: 2. The CDR3 covers 14 residues. Germline CDR1 and CDR2: SNHLY and FYNNEI. CDR3 sequence reads: CASSGQGMNTEAFF. CDR3 in DNA: TGTGCCAGCAGTGGACAGGGTATGAACACTGAAGCTTTCTTT.

This clone showed up just a few times. The same CDR3 also results from other DNA sequences found in this sample. The V and J genes are TRBV6-1 and TRBJ2-1; TRBD2 agrees at 7 bases. The CDR3 length is 13 residues. J gave up 3 bases and V 6 bases, and 2 bases lay outside the gene matches. Germline values: CDR1 MNHNS, CDR2 SASEGT. The CDR3 sequence: CASRGGGYNEQFF. The DNA for the CDR3 is TGTGCCAGCAGGGGCGGGGGCTACAATGAGCAGTTCTTC.

The chain carries TRBV27 and TRBJ1-4, with D maybe TRBD1 (5 bases). CDR1 and CDR2 from the germline V gene are MNHEY and SMNVEV (reference sequence). Trimming cost V 3 bases and J 6 bases, with 17 bases left between them. The CDR3 is made up of 16 amino acids. Here the CDR3 reads CASSFRPGRGDEKLFF. CDR3 bases: TGTGCCAGCAGTTTTCGTCCGGGGCGCGGGGATGAAAAACTGTTTTTT.

The chain uses TRBV5-6 and TRBJ2-6; tentative D call: TRBD2 (6 bases). Germline V CDR1 and CDR2: SGHDT, YYEEEE. V gave up 4 bases and J gave up 4 bases, with 12 bases separating them. The CDR3 has 15 amino acids. CDR3: CASSADAGGANVLTF. CDR3 sequence (DNA): TGTGCCAGCAGCGCGGATGCGGGGGGGGCCAACGTCCTGACTTTC. Complete variable domain (other parts from reference TRBV5-6 and TRBJ2-6): DAGVTQSPTHLIKTRGQQVTLRCSPKSGHDTVSWYQQALGQGPQFIFQYYEEEERQRGNFPDRFSGHQFPNYSSELNVNALLLGDSALYLCASSADAGGANVLTFGAGSRLTVL.

CDR3 in DNA: TGTGCCAGCAGTGAAGGAGACAGGGGTTTGAACACTGAAGCTTTCTTT. Translation gives CASSEGDRGLNTEAFF. V usage is TRBV2 and J usage is TRBJ1-1, with 8 positions matching TRBD1. CDR1 SNHLY and CDR2 FYNNEI come from the germline V gene. V lost 1 base to trimming and J lost 0 bases; unmatched junction nucleotides: 4. This CDR3 comprises 16 residues.

This chain links TRBV7-3 with TRBJ2-3, with a tentative D call TRBD2 (6 bases). V was shortened by 0 bases and J by 1 base, with 14 bases between the two germline ends. The germline gives CDR1 SGHTA, CDR2 FQGTGA. The CDR3 loop spans 17 amino acids. CDR3 sequence: CASSLTRTGEGTDTQYF. The CDR3, as DNA: TGTGCCAGCAGCTTAACCAGGACCGGGGAGGGCACAGATACGCAGTATTTT.

V gene TRBV27 combines with J gene TRBJ1-2; 7 bases agree with TRBD1. V shed 5 bases, J shed 4 bases, and the junction held 10 bases outside the gene matches. This CDR3 contains 15 residues. Germline CDR1 and CDR2: MNHEY and SMNVEV (reference sequence). As DNA, the CDR3 is TGTGCCAGCAGTGCCTCGGGACAGCCAGTCTATGGCTACACCTTC. It specifies CASSASGQPVYGYTF.

V usage is TRBV2 and J usage is TRBJ1-5, with 7 positions matching TRBD1. Trimming cost V 7 bases and J 0 bases; bases outside gene matches: 6. This CDR3 has 15 residues. In germline, CDR1 is SNHLY, CDR2 FYNNEI. The CDR3 loop is CASKKSGGSNQPQHF. The CDR3, as DNA: TGTGCCAGCAAAAAATCAGGGGGTAGCAATCAGCCCCAGCATTTT.

This chain links TRBV7-3 with TRBJ2-3; TRBD2 might be the D (6 bases). The CDR3 has 15 amino acids. Trimming shortened V by 3 bases and J by 8 bases, and 18 bases separated the two germline ends. Germline CDR1 reads SGHTA; CDR2 reads FQGTGA. The chain's CDR3 is CASSLGGGSWGTQYF. CDR3 nucleotides: TGTGCCAGCAGCTTGGGAGGTGGGAGCTGGGGTACGCAGTATTTT. Full variable domain (missing parts from reference TRBV7-3 and TRBJ2-3): GAGVSQTPSNKVTEKGKYVELRCDPISGHTALYWYRQSLGQGPEFLIYFQGTGAADDSGLPNDRFFAVRPEGSVSTLKIQRTERGDSAVYLCASSLGGGSWGTQYFGPGTRLTVL.

The gene calls are TRBV7-2 and TRBJ2-2; D possibly corresponds to TRBD1 (5 bases). Trimming removed 3 bases at V and 2 bases at J, with 19 bases between. This CDR3 contains 18 residues. Germline assignment: CDR1 SGHTA and CDR2 FQGNSA. This CDR3 reads CASSFSPIAGLNTGELFF. CDR3 bases: TGTGCCAGCAGCTTTTCCCCCATTGCAGGGCTTAACACCGGGGAGCTGTTTTTT.

This chain links TRBV30 with TRBJ2-2; unclear D gene. From germline, CDR1 is GTSNPN and CDR2 SVGIG (reference sequence). CDR3 length: 14 residues. Trimming stripped 3 bases from V and 1 base from J, with 9 bases between. The CDR3 here is CAWRPELNTGELFF. In nucleotides, the CDR3 is TGTGCCTGGAGGCCCGAGCTGAACACCGGGGAGCTGTTTTTT.

The chain couples TRBV4-1 to TRBJ1-2, with TRBD1 as a possible D gene (5 bases). V lost 3 bases, J lost 4 bases, and 12 bases lay in between. The CDR3 extends over 14 amino acids. Germline-derived CDR1 and CDR2 are MGHRA and YSYEKL. CDR3 loop: CASSHPDSIYGYTF. The CDR3 DNA sequence: TGCGCCAGCAGCCACCCCGACAGTATCTATGGCTACACCTTC.

The J gene is TRBJ2-1, the V gene TRBV30, with 8 positions matching TRBD1. The germline gives CDR1 GTSNPN, CDR2 SVGIG (reference sequence). CDR3 length: 14 amino acids. V trimming: 0 bases; J trimming: 5 bases; junction bases outside the gene matches: 3. The CDR3 DNA sequence: TGTGCCTGGAGTGTGGCAGGGGGCCACAATGAGCAGTTCTTC. Its protein is CAWSVAGGHNEQFF.

This chain links TRBV4-3 with TRBJ2-1; TRBD2 agrees at 8 bases. CDR3 length equals 16 residues. Germline-derived CDR1 and CDR2 are LGHNA and YSLEER. V lost 0 bases to trimming and J lost 12 bases; unmatched junction nucleotides: 13. The CDR3 here is CASSQDRRGGNSVQFF. As DNA, the CDR3 is TGCGCCAGCAGCCAAGATAGACGGGGGGGCAATTCGGTGCAGTTCTTC.

The J gene is TRBJ1-5, the V gene TRBV2, with D perhaps matching TRBD1 (5 bases). V gave up 1 base and J gave up 8 bases, with 15 bases separating them. The germline CDR1 and CDR2 sequences are SNHLY and FYNNEI. The length of the CDR3 is 15 residues. The CDR3 sequence: CASSEEGPGGKPQHF. In nucleotides, the CDR3 is TGTGCCAGCAGTGAAGAGGGCCCGGGGGGGAAGCCCCAGCATTTT.